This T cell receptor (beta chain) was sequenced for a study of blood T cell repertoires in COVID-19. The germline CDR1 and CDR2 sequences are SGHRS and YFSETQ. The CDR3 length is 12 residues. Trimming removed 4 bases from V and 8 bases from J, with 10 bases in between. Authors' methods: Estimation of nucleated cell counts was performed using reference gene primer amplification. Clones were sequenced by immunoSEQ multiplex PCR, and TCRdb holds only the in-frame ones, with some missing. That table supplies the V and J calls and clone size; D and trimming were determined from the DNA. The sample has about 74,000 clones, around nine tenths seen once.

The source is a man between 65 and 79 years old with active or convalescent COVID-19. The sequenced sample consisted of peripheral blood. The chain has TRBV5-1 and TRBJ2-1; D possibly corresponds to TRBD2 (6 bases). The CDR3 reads CASSGPGDEQFF. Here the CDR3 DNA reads TGCGCCAGCAGCGGACCGGGAGATGAGCAGTTCTTC.